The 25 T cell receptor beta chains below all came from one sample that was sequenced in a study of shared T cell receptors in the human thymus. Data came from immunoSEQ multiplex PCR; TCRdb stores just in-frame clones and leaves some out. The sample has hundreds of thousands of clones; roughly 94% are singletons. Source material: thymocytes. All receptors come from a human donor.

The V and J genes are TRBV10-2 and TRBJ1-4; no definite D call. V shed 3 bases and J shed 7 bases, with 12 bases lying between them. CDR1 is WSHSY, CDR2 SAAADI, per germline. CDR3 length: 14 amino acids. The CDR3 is CASSEPDSFEKLFF. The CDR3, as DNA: TGCGCCAGCAGTGAACCTGACTCTTTTGAAAAACTGTTTTTT.

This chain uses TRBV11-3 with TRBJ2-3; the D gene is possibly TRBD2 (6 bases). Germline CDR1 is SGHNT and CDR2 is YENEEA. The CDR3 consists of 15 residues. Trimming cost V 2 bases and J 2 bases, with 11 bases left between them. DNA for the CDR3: TGTGCCAGCAGCTTATCCCTAGCGACCACAGATACGCAGTATTTT. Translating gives CASSLSLATTDTQYF.

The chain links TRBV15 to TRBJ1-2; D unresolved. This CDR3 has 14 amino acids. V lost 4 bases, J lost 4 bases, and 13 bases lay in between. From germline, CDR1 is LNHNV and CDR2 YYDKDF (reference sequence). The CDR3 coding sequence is TGTGCCACCAGCAAAAATCACGAGACCTATGGCTACACCTTC. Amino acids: CATSKNHETYGYTF.

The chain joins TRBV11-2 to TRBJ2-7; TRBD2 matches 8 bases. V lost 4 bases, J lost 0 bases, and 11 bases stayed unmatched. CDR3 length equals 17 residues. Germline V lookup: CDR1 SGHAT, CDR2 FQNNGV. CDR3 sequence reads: CASSSTIRLANSYEQYF. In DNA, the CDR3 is TGTGCCAGCAGCTCAACAATACGACTAGCGAACTCCTACGAGCAGTACTTC.

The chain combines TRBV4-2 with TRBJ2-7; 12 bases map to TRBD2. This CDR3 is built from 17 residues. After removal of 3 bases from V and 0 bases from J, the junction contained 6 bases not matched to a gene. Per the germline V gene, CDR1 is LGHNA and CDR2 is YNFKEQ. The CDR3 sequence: CASSHATLAGGSYEQYF. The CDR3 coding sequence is TGTGCCAGCAGCCATGCCACACTAGCGGGGGGCTCCTACGAGCAGTACTTC.

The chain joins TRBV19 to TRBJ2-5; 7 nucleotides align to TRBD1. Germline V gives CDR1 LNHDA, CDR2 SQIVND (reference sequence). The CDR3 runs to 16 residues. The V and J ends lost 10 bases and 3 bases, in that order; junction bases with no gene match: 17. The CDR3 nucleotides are TGTGCCATTCCTCAACCCCCTACAGGGGACGAAGAGACCCAGTACTTC. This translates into CAIPQPPTGDEETQYF.

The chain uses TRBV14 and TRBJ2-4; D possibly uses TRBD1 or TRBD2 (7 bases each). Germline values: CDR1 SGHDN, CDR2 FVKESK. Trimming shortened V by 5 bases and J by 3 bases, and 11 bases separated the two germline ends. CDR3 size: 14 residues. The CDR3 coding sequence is TGTGCCAGCAGCGGGGGGGACAGCAAAAACATTCAGTACTTC. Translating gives CASSGGDSKNIQYF.

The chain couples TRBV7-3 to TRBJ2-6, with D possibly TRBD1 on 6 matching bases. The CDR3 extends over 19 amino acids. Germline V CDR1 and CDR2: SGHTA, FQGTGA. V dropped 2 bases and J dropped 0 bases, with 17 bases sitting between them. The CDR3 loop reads CASSLPQGSLYSGANVLTF. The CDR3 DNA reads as TGTGCCAGCAGCTTACCACAGGGCAGCCTCTACTCTGGGGCCAACGTCCTGACTTTC.

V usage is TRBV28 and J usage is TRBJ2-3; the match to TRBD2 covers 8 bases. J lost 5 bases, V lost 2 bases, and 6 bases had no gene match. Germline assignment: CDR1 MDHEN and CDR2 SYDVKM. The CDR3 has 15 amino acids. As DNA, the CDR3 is TGTGCCAGCAGTTTAAAAAACGGGGGGGGAGATACGCAGTATTTT. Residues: CASSLKNGGGDTQYF.

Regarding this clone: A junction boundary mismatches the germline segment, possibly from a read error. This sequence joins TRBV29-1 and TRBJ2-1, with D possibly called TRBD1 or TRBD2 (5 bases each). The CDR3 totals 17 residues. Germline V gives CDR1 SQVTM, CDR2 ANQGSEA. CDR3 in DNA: TGCAGCGTCGAAGGGGACGGATACCTTAGCTCCTACAATGAGCAGTTCTTC. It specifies CSVEGDGYLSSYNEQFF.

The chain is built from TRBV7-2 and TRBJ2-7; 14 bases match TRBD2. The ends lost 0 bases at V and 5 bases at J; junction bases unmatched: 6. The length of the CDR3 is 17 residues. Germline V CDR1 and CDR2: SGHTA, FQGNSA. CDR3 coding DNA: TGTGCCAGCAGCTTAGCAGGGACTAGCGGGAGTAGTAACGAGCAGTACTTC. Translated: CASSLAGTSGSSNEQYF.

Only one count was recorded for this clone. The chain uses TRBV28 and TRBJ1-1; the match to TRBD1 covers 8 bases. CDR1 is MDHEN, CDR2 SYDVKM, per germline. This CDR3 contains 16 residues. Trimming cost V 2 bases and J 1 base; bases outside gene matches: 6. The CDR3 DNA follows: TGTGCCAGCAGTTTACCGGGGACAGGAAAGAACACTGAAGCTTTCTTT. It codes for CASSLPGTGKNTEAFF.

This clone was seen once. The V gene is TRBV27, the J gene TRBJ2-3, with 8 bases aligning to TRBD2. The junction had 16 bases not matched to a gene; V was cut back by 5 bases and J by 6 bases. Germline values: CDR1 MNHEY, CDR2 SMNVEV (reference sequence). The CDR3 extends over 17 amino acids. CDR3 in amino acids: CASSAPRYPSGRDTQYF. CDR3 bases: TGTGCCAGCAGTGCCCCCAGGTATCCTAGCGGGCGGGATACGCAGTATTTT.

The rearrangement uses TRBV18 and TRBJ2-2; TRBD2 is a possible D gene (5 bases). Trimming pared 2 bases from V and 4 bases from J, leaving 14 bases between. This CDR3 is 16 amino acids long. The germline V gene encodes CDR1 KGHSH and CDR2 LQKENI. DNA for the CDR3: TGTGCCAGCTCACCAGACCCCCGCGGGTTCACCGGGGAGCTGTTTTTT. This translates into CASSPDPRGFTGELFF.

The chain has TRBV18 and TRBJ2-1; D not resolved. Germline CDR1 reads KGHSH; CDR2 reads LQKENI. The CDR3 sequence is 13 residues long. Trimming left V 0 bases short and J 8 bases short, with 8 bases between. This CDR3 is CASSPPPGDEQFF. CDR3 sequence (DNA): TGTGCCAGCTCACCACCCCCAGGCGATGAGCAGTTCTTC.

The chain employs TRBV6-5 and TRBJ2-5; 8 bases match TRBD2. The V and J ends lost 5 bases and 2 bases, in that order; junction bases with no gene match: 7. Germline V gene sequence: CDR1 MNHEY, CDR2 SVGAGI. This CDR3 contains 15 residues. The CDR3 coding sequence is TGTGCCAGCAGTCCCGGACTAGCCAGGCAAGAGACCCAGTACTTC. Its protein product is CASSPGLARQETQYF.

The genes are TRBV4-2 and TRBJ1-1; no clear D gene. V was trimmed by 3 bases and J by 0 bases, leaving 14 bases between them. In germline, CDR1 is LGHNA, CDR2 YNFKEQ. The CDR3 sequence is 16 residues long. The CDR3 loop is CASSHRARPLNTEAFF. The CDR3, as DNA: TGTGCCAGCAGCCACCGCGCGAGACCCCTGAACACTGAAGCTTTCTTT.

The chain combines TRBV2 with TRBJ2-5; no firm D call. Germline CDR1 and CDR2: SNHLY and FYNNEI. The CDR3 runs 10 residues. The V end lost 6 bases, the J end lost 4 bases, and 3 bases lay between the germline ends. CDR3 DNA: TGTGCCAGCAGGGGAGAGACCCAGTACTTC. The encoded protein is CASRGETQYF.

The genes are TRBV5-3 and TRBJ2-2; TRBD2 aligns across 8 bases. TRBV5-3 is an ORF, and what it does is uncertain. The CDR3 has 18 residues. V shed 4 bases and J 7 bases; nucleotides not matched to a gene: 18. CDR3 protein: CARSPPSVSGRRHGELFF. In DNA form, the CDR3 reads TGTGCCAGAAGCCCCCCATCGGTGAGCGGGAGAAGACACGGGGAGCTGTTTTTT.

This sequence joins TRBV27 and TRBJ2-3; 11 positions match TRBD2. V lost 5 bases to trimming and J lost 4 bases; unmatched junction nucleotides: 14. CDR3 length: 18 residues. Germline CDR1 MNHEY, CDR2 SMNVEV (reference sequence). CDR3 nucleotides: TGTGCCAGCAGTCTCCTAATCAAAACTAGCGGGAGATCAGATACGCAGTATTTT. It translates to CASSLLIKTSGRSDTQYF.

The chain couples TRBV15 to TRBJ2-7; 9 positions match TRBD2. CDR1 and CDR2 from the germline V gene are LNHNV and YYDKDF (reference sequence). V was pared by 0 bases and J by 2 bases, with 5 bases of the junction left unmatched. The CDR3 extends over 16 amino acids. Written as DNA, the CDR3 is TGTGCCACCAGCAGAGATCTAGCGGGATGCCCCTACGAGCAGTACTTC. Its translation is CATSRDLAGCPYEQYF.

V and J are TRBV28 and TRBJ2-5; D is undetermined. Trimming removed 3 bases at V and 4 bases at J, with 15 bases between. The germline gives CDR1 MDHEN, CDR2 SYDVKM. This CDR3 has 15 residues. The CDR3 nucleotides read TGTGCCAGCAGTTTGTTGGGCCCCTTAGGAGAGACCCAGTACTTC. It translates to CASSLLGPLGETQYF.

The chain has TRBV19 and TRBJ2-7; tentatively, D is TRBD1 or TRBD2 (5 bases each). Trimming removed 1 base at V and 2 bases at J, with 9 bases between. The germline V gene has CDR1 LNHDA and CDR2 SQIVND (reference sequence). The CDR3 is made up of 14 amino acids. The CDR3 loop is CASSIGDPAYEQYF. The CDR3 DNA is TGTGCCAGTAGTATAGGGGACCCCGCCTACGAGCAGTACTTC.

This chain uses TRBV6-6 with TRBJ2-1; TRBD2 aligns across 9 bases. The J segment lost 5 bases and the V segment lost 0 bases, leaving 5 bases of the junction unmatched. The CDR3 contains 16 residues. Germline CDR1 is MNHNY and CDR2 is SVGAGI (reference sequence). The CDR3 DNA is TGTGCCAGCAGTTACTCGGAGCGGGAGGTGCACAATGAGCAGTTCTTC. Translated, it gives CASSYSEREVHNEQFF.

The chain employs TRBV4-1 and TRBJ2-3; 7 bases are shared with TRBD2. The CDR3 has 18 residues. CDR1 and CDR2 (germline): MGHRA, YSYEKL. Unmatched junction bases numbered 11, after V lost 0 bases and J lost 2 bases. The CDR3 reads CASSQDSSGFNYTDTQYF. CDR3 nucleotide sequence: TGCGCCAGCAGCCAAGATAGTAGCGGGTTCAACTACACAGATACGCAGTATTTT.